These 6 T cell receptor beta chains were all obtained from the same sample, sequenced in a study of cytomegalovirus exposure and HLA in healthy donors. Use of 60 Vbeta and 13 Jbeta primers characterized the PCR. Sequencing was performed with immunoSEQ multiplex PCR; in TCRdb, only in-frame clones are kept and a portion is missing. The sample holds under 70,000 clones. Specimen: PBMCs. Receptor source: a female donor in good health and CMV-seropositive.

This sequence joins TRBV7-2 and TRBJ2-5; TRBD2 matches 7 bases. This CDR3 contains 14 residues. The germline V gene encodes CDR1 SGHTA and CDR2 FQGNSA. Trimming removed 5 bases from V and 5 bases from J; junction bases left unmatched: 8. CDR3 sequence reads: CASSNPSGGETQYF. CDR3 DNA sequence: TGTGCCAGCAGCAACCCTAGCGGCGGGGAGACCCAGTACTTC.

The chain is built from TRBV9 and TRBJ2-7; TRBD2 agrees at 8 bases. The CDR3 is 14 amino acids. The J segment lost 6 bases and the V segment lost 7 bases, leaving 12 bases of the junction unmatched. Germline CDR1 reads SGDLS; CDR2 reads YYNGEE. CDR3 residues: CASGSGGGAGEQYF. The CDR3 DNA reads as TGTGCCAGCGGAAGCGGGGGAGGCGCCGGCGAGCAGTACTTC. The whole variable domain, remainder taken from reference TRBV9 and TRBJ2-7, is DSGVTQTPKHLITATGQRVTLRCSPRSGDLSVYWYQQSLDQGLQFLIQYYNGEERAKGNILERFSAQQFPDLHSELNLSSLELGDSALYFCASGSGGGAGEQYFGPGTRLTVT.

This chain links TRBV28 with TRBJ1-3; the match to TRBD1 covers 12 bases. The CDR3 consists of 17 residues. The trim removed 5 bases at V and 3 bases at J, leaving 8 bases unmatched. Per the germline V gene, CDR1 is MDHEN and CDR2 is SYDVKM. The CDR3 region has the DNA TGTGCCAGCAGTACGGGGACAGGGGGCGCATATGGAAACACCATATATTTT. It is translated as CASSTGTGGAYGNTIYF.

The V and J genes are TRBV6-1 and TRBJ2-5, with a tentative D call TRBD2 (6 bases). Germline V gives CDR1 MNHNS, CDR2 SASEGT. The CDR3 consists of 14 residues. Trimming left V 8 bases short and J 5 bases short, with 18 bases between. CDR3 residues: CASPRGAGGETQYF. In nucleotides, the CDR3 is TGTGCCAGCCCCAGAGGGGCTGGGGGGGAGACCCAGTACTTC.

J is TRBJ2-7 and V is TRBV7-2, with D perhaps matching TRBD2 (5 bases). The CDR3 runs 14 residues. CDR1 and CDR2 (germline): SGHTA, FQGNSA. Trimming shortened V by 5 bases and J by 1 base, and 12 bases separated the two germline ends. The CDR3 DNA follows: TGTGCCAGCAGCGCTTCGGGGAATTCCTACGAGCAGTACTTC. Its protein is CASSASGNSYEQYF.

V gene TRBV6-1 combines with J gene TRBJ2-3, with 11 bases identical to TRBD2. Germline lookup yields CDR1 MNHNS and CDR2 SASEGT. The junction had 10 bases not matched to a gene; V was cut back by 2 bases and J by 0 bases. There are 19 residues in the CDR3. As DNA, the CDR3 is TGTGCCAGCAGTGAAATCGTGACGGGACTAGCGGCAAGCACAGATACGCAGTATTTT. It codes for CASSEIVTGLAASTDTQYF.